This passage covers 26 T cell receptor beta chains from one sample sequenced in a study of T-cell memory formation after mild COVID-19. TCRdb redid the calling of the 5' RACE reads with MiXCR, one entry per CDR3 protein. The profile covers over 150,000 distinct CDR3 sequences, with over 10% appearing a single time and roughly 3.3% taken by the ten largest. Specimen: PBMCs or a T cell subset sorted from them (not recorded which). All receptors derive from a man between 18 and 35 years old who had mild COVID-19 (a few samples of this study predate the infection). Cell type and time point are not known.

This clonotype has only a few counts. The rearrangement uses TRBV4-2 and TRBJ2-7; 8 bases map to TRBD1. The CDR3 contains 15 residues. Germline values: CDR1 LGHNA, CDR2 YNFKEQ. V lost 5 bases to trimming and J lost 6 bases; unmatched junction nucleotides: 12. CDR3 coding DNA: TGTGCCAGCAGCTCTGCCTGGACAGGGTTGGGCGAGCAGTACTTC. Its protein is CASSSAWTGLGEQYF.

The table lists this clonotype with many counts. This sequence joins TRBV7-3 and TRBJ2-1, with TRBD2 matching 16 bases. The CDR3 sequence is 16 residues long. The ends lost 4 bases at V and 9 bases at J; junction bases unmatched: 6. CDR1 SGHTA and CDR2 FQGTGA come from the germline V gene. This CDR3 is CASSSSGTSGGGEQFF. CDR3 DNA sequence: TGTGCCAGCAGCTCCTCCGGGACTAGCGGGGGGGGTGAGCAGTTCTTC.

The chain has TRBV6-1 and TRBJ1-6; D is unclear. Per the germline V gene, CDR1 is MNHNS and CDR2 is SASEGT. Trimming took 0 bases from V and 9 from J, leaving 12 bases between them. The CDR3 length is 15 residues. The CDR3 sequence is CASSEARAGSSPLHF. For the CDR3, the DNA is TGTGCCAGCAGTGAAGCGCGAGCGGGGAGTTCACCCCTCCACTTT.

As DNA, the CDR3 is TGTGCCAGCAGGCAGGGGATATTGAGTCCCTATGGCTACACCTTC. It is translated as CASRQGILSPYGYTF. The V and J genes are TRBV12-3 or TRBV12-4 and TRBJ1-2; tentatively, D is TRBD1 (6 bases). CDR3 size: 15 residues. V was shortened by 6 bases and J by 4 bases, with 18 bases between the two germline ends.

This clonotype was counted many times. The chain is built from TRBV7-3 and TRBJ2-1, with D unclear. Per the germline V gene, CDR1 is SGHTA and CDR2 is FQGTGA. This CDR3 spans 18 amino acids. V was cut by 5 bases and J by 2 bases, with 22 bases left in between. DNA for the CDR3: TGTGCCAGCAGCACATCTGTCATCAGGCGCCAGCCCTACAATGAGCAGTTCTTC. This sequence encodes CASSTSVIRRQPYNEQFF. Full variable domain (remainder filled in from reference TRBV7-3 and TRBJ2-1): GAGVSQTPSNKVTEKGKYVELRCDPISGHTALYWYRQSLGQGPEFLIYFQGTGAADDSGLPNDRFFAVRPEGSVSTLKIQRTERGDSAVYLCASSTSVIRRQPYNEQFFGPGTRLTVL.

In this sample, this clonotype turned up many times. This chain uses TRBV5-1 with TRBJ2-5, with D tentatively TRBD2 (5 bases). V was cut by 0 bases and J by 4 bases, with 13 bases left in between. This CDR3 contains 15 residues. Germline V gene sequence: CDR1 SGHRS, CDR2 YFSETQ. CDR3 DNA: TGCGCCAGCAGCTTGGGACTGAGCGGCCGAGAGACCCAGTACTTC. Translation: CASSLGLSGRETQYF. Drawing the rest from reference TRBV5-1 and TRBJ2-5, the complete variable domain is KAGVTQTPRYLIKTRGQQVTLSCSPISGHRSVSWYQQTPGQGLQFLFEYFSETQRNKGNFPGRFSGRQFSNSRSEMNVSTLELGDSALYLCASSLGLSGRETQYFGPGTRLLVL.

The V and J genes are TRBV7-8 and TRBJ1-2, with D unresolved. Germline V gives CDR1 SGHVS, CDR2 FQNEAQ. This CDR3 has 13 residues. The V end lost 1 base, the J end lost 7 bases, and 10 bases lay between the germline ends. The CDR3 coding sequence is TGTGCCAGCAGCTTAGATGGCCAGCTTGGCTACACCTTC. Encoded protein: CASSLDGQLGYTF.

The V gene is TRBV7-7, the J gene TRBJ2-1; D is uncertain. Germline V gene lookup returns CDR1 SSHAT and CDR2 FNYEAQ (reference sequence). The ends were cut back, 8 bases at V and 4 bases at J, with 12 bases in the middle. CDR3 size: 13 residues. CDR3 coding DNA: TGTGCCAGCGCCCTACGGTTTTACAATGAGCAGTTCTTC. This gives the protein CASALRFYNEQFF.

The chain is built from TRBV7-2 and TRBJ1-4; D remains unclear. Trimming cost V 4 bases and J 0 bases, with 6 bases left between them. The germline CDR1 and CDR2 sequences are SGHTA and FQGNSA. The CDR3 runs to 14 residues. CDR3 sequence reads: CASSYGPTNEKLFF. CDR3 coding DNA: TGTGCCAGCAGCTACGGTCCAACTAATGAAAAACTGTTTTTT.

This clonotype was seen more than once but under ten times. The rearrangement joins TRBV10-3 to TRBJ2-3; D assignment may be TRBD1 or TRBD2 (5 bases each). The CDR3 totals 13 residues. From germline, CDR1 is ENHRY and CDR2 SYGVKD. V was shortened by 11 bases and J by 2 bases, with 14 bases between the two germline ends. The chain's CDR3 is CASSYGATDTQYF. The CDR3 DNA follows: TGTGCCTCATCGTACGGGGCCACAGATACGCAGTATTTT.

This clonotype was observed a handful of times. The gene calls are TRBV4-3 and TRBJ2-3, with D tentatively TRBD1 (5 bases). Per germline, CDR1 LGHNA and CDR2 YSLEER. Deletions cut 8 bases from V and 1 base from J, with 22 bases between. CDR3 size: 17 residues. CDR3 region: CASSSRSYGAGTDTQYF. In nucleotides, the CDR3 is TGCGCCAGCTCCTCCCGGAGTTATGGGGCAGGCACAGATACGCAGTATTTT.

The chain recombines TRBV20-1 with TRBJ2-3; 7 positions agree with TRBD2. CDR1 is DFQATT and CDR2 is SNEGSKA in the germline V gene (reference sequence). Germline trimming cut 2 bases from V and 4 bases from J; bases unmatched to any gene: 12. The CDR3 is made up of 16 amino acids. The CDR3 protein is CSARSSERGMPDTQYF. CDR3 nucleotide sequence: TGCAGTGCTAGAAGTAGCGAGCGGGGCATGCCAGATACGCAGTATTTT.

The CDR3, as DNA: TGTGCCAGCAGCCCCTTAGGGGGGTACACTGAAGCTTTCTTT. It translates to CASSPLGGYTEAFF. The V call is TRBV3-1, the J call TRBJ1-1; a weak D match, TRBD1 (6 bases). V was trimmed by 4 bases and J by 3 bases, leaving 12 bases between them. The CDR3 sequence is 14 residues long. Germline CDR1 is LGHDT and CDR2 is YNNKEL (reference sequence).

This clonotype was seen a handful of times. The chain employs TRBV7-2 and TRBJ2-5, with 8 bases identical to TRBD1. J lost 3 bases, V lost 6 bases, and 3 bases had no gene match. CDR1 is SGHTA, CDR2 FQGNSA, per germline. The CDR3 length is 13 residues. CDR3 protein: CASRGTGKETQYF. The CDR3 DNA reads TGTGCCAGCAGGGGGACAGGCAAAGAGACCCAGTACTTC.

The V gene is TRBV20-1, the J gene TRBJ1-5, with D tentatively TRBD1 (5 bases). Per germline, CDR1 DFQATT and CDR2 SNEGSKA (reference sequence). V lost 2 bases, J lost 0 bases, and 14 bases lay in between. The CDR3 length is 16 residues. The CDR3 DNA is TGCAGTGCTAGACTCGTCCCAGGGTATAGCAATCAGCCCCAGCATTTT. Its protein product is CSARLVPGYSNQPQHF.

The chain joins TRBV7-9 to TRBJ2-1, with D maybe TRBD2 (5 bases). Germline assignment: CDR1 SEHNR and CDR2 FQNEAQ (reference sequence). The CDR3 extends over 11 amino acids. Trimming shortened V by 5 bases and J by 14 bases, and 13 bases separated the two germline ends. The CDR3 DNA is TGTGCCAGCAGCGCAGGAGCGGTGGAGTTCTTC. Amino acid sequence: CASSAGAVEFF.

Many counts were recorded for this clonotype. The J gene is TRBJ1-6, the V gene TRBV4-3; D gene uncertain. The germline V gene has CDR1 LGHNA and CDR2 YSLEER. This CDR3 spans 16 amino acids. V was shortened by 0 bases and J by 10 bases, with 16 bases between the two germline ends. CDR3 residues: CASSQDRPGKGSPLHF. The DNA for the CDR3 is TGCGCCAGCAGCCAAGATCGTCCAGGCAAAGGGTCACCCCTCCACTTT.

The rearrangement links TRBV6-4 to TRBJ2-3; the match to TRBD1 covers 7 bases. Germline CDR1 MRHNA, CDR2 SNTAGT. The CDR3 loop spans 14 amino acids. V shed 5 bases and J 4 bases; nucleotides not matched to a gene: 6. CDR3 in amino acids: CASSKDRLADTQYF. DNA for the CDR3: TGTGCCAGCAGTAAGGACAGGTTGGCAGATACGCAGTATTTT.

This clonotype was seen ten or more times. The V and J genes are TRBV5-1 and TRBJ2-7, with a weak D call TRBD2 (5 bases). Germline CDR1 and CDR2: SGHRS and YFSETQ. V was clipped by 0 bases and J by 5 bases, with 15 bases between them. This CDR3 contains 15 residues. The CDR3 reads CASSLGAVGADEQYF. Written as DNA, the CDR3 is TGCGCCAGCAGCTTGGGGGCGGTGGGAGCGGACGAGCAGTACTTC. Drawing the rest from reference TRBV5-1 and TRBJ2-7, the complete variable domain is KAGVTQTPRYLIKTRGQQVTLSCSPISGHRSVSWYQQTPGQGLQFLFEYFSETQRNKGNFPGRFSGRQFSNSRSEMNVSTLELGDSALYLCASSLGAVGADEQYFGPGTRLTVT.

This clonotype has a count of ten or more. The chain uses TRBV5-1 and TRBJ2-2; tentative D call: TRBD2 (6 bases). The CDR3 is made up of 15 amino acids. Trimming removed 0 bases from V and 3 bases from J, with 9 bases in between. Germline CDR1 is SGHRS and CDR2 is YFSETQ. The CDR3 region is CASSLDPGDTGELFF. The CDR3 coding sequence is TGCGCCAGCAGCTTGGACCCGGGGGACACCGGGGAGCTGTTTTTT.

The CDR3 region has the DNA TGTGCCAGCTCACCTAAACAGAACGAGCAGTACTTC. It specifies CASSPKQNEQYF. This chain joins TRBV18 and TRBJ2-7, with D unresolved. Germline CDR1 and CDR2: KGHSH and LQKENI. This CDR3 contains 12 residues. V was trimmed by 3 bases and J by 5 bases, leaving 8 bases between them.

The chain links TRBV4-3 to TRBJ1-3; D remains unclear. Trimming removed 0 bases from V and 3 bases from J, with 9 bases in between. Germline V CDR1 and CDR2: LGHNA, YSLEER. The CDR3 contains 15 residues. The CDR3, as DNA: TGCGCCAGCAGCCAAGAGGTAGAGGGTGGAAACACCATATATTTT. This encodes CASSQEVEGGNTIYF.

This clonotype came up a few times. This chain connects TRBV6-2 or TRBV6-3 to TRBJ2-3; no firm D call. V was shortened by 6 bases and J by 4 bases, with 11 bases between the two germline ends. The CDR3 spans 13 residues. Germline assignment: CDR1 MNHEY and CDR2 SVGEGT. CDR3 residues: CASSPHGADTQYF. The CDR3, as DNA: TGTGCCAGCAGCCCCCATGGGGCAGATACGCAGTATTTT.

Ten or more counts support this clonotype. CDR3 bases: TGTGCCAGCACATACCAGCCCCAGCATTTT. Its protein product is CASTYQPQHF. The chain has TRBV3-1 and TRBJ1-5, with unresolved D. Germline CDR1 LGHDT, CDR2 YNNKEL (reference sequence). V was trimmed by 7 bases and J by 7 bases, leaving 5 bases between them. The CDR3 consists of 10 residues.

This clonotype was seen only a few times. The J gene is TRBJ2-1, the V gene TRBV24-1; D is unclear. V was trimmed by 4 bases and J by 2 bases, leaving 11 bases between them. Germline CDR1 KGHDR, CDR2 SFDVKD. The CDR3 sequence is 15 residues long. The CDR3 here is CATSDRTSPYNEQFF. The CDR3 DNA follows: TGTGCCACCAGTGACCGGACCTCCCCCTACAATGAGCAGTTCTTC.

This clonotype was picked up one time. The chain has TRBV4-1 and TRBJ2-5; 7 bases agree with TRBD2. Trimming took 3 bases from V and 2 from J; bases not matched to a gene: 6. This CDR3 region has 15 residues. Germline CDR1 is MGHRA and CDR2 is YSYEKL. The CDR3 bases are TGCGCCAGCAGCCAGGGCTGGACTAGACAAGAGACCCAGTACTTC. Protein product: CASSQGWTRQETQYF.